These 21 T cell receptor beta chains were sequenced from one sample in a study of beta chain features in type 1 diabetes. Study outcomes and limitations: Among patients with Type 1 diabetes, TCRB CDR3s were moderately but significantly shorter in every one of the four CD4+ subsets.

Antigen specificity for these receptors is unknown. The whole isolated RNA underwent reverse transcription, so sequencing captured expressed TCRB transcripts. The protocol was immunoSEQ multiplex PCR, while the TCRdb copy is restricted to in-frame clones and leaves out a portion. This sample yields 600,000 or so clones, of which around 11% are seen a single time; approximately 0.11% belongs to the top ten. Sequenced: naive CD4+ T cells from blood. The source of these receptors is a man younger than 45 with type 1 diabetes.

CDR3 amino acids: CASSEAGTGEYGYTF. Written as DNA, the CDR3 is TGTGCCAGCAGTGAAGCGGGGACAGGGGAATATGGCTACACCTTC. V gene TRBV2 combines with J gene TRBJ1-2; 10 bases are shared with TRBD1. CDR1 and CDR2 from the germline V gene are SNHLY and FYNNEI. The CDR3 sequence is 15 residues long. J was trimmed by 5 bases and V by 0 bases; bases with no gene match: 3.

The CDR3 DNA is TGTGCCAGCAGCCAAGCGCCAGCCAACTACGAGCAGTACTTC. It encodes CASSQAPANYEQYF. The J gene is TRBJ2-7, the V gene TRBV4-2, with unresolved D. V lost 1 base, J lost 3 bases, and 10 bases lay in between. The V gene's germline CDR1 is LGHNA and CDR2 YNFKEQ. CDR3 length equals 14 residues.

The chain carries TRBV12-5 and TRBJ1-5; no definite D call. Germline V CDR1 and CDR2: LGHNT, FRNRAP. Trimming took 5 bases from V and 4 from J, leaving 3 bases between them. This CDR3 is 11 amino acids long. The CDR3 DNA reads TGTGCTAGTGGTGAGAATCAGCCCCAGCATTTT. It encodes CASGENQPQHF.

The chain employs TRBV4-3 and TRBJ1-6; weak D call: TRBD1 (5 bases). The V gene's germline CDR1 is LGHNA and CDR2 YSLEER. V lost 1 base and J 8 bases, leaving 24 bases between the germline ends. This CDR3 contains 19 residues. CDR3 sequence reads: CASSQVVRVGDSWDSPLHF. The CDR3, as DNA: TGCGCCAGCAGCCAAGTAGTCCGTGTGGGGGACTCATGGGATTCACCCCTCCACTTT.

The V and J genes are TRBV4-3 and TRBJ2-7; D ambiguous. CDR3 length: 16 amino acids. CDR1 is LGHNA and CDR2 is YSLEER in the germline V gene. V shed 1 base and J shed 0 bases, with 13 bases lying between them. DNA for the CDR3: TGCGCCAGCAGCCAAGGGTTCGCACGGAGCTCCTACGAGCAGTACTTC. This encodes CASSQGFARSSYEQYF.

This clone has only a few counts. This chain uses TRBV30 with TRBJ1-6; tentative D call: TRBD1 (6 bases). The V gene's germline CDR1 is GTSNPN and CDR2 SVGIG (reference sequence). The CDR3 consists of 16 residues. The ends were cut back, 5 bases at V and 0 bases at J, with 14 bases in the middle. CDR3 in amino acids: CAWGDGQSSYNSPLHF. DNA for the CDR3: TGTGCCTGGGGTGATGGACAGAGCTCCTATAATTCACCCCTCCACTTT.

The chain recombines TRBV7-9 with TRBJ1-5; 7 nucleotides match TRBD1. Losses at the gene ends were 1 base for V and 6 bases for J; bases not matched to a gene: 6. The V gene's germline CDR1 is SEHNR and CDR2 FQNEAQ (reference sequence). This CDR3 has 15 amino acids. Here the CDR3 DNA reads TGTGCCAGCAGCTTAGACGGGCAGGGGGTTCAGCCCCAGCATTTT. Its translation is CASSLDGQGVQPQHF.

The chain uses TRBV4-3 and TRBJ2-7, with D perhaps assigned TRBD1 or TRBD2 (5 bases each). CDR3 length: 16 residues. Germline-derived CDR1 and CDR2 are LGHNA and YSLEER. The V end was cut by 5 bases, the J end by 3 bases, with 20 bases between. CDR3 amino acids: CASSDAPGRRFYEQYF. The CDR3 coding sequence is TGCGCCAGCAGCGACGCCCCGGGACGTCGGTTCTACGAGCAGTACTTC.

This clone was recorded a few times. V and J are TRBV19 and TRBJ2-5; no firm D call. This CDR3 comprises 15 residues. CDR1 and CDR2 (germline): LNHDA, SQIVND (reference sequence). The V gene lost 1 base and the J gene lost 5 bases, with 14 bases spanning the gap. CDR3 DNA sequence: TGTGCCAGTAGTATAGTAGGCGAGAGGCAGGAGACCCAGTACTTC. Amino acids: CASSIVGERQETQYF.

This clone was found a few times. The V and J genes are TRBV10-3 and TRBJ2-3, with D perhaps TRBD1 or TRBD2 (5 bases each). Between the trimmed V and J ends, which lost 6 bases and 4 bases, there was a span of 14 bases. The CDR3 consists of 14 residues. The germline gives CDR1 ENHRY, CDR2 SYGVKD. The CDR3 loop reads CAIRKWDGADTQYF. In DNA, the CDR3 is TGTGCCATCAGGAAATGGGACGGCGCAGATACGCAGTATTTT.

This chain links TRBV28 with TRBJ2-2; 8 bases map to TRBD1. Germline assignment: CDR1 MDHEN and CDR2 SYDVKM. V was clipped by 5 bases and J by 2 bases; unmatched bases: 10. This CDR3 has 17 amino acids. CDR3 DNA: TGTGCCAGCAGTGGACCCCCGGGACAGGTTAACACCGGGGAGCTGTTTTTT. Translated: CASSGPPGQVNTGELFF.

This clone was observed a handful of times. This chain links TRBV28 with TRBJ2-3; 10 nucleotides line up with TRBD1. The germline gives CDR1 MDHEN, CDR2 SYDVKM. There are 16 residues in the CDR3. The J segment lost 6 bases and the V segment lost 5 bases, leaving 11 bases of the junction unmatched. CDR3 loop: CASSLPGQGRRDTQYF. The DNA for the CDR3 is TGTGCCAGCAGTCTACCGGGACAGGGGAGACGGGATACGCAGTATTTT.

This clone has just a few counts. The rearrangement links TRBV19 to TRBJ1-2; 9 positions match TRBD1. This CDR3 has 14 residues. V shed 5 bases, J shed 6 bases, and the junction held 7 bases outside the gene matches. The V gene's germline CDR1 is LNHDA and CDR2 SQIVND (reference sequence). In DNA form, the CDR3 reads TGTGCCAGTAGTTTGGACAGGGGTTTCAATGGCTACACCTTC. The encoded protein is CASSLDRGFNGYTF.

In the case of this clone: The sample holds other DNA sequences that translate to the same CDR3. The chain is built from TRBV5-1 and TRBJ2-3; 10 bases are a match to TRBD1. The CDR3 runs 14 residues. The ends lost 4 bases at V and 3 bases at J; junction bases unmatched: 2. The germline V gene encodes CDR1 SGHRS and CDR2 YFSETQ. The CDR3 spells CASSKGQGTDTQYF. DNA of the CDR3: TGCGCCAGCAGCAAGGGACAGGGGACAGATACGCAGTATTTT.

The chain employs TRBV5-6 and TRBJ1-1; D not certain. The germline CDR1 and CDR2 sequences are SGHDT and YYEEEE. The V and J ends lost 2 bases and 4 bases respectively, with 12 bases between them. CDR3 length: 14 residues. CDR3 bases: TGTGCCAGCAGCTTTAACCAGTGGGGCACTGAAGCTTTCTTT. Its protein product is CASSFNQWGTEAFF. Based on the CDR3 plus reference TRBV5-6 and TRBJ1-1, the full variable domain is DAGVTQSPTHLIKTRGQQVTLRCSPKSGHDTVSWYQQALGQGPQFIFQYYEEEERQRGNFPDRFSGHQFPNYSSELNVNALLLGDSALYLCASSFNQWGTEAFFGQGTRLTVV.

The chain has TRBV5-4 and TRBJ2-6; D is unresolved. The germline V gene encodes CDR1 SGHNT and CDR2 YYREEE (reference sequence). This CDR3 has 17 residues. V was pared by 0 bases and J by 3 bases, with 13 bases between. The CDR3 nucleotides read TGTGCCAGCAGCTTGGCCCCGTTCTTGGGTGGGGCCAACGTCCTGACTTTC. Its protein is CASSLAPFLGGANVLTF.

The CDR3 loop is CASSLGLAGYTGELFF. DNA for the CDR3: TGTGCCAGCAGCTTGGGGCTAGCGGGGTACACCGGGGAGCTGTTTTTT. The chain links TRBV5-4 to TRBJ2-2; 9 bases align to TRBD2. There are 16 residues in the CDR3. J was trimmed by 3 bases and V by 0 bases; bases with no gene match: 3. Germline V lookup: CDR1 SGHNT, CDR2 YYREEE (reference sequence).

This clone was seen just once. CDR3 amino acids: CASSPSARYSPLHF. CDR3 bases: TGTGCCAGCAGTCCATCAGCAAGGTATTCACCCCTCCACTTT. This chain joins TRBV27 and TRBJ1-6; no clear D gene. The ends were cut back, 5 bases at V and 8 bases at J, with 13 bases in the middle. This CDR3 comprises 14 residues. Germline values: CDR1 MNHEY, CDR2 SMNVEV (reference sequence).

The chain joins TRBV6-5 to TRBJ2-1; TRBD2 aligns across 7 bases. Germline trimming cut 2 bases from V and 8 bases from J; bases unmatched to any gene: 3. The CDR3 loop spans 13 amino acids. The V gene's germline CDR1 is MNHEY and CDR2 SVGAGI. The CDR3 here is CASSYRGGDEQFF. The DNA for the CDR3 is TGTGCCAGCAGTTACCGGGGAGGGGATGAGCAGTTCTTC.

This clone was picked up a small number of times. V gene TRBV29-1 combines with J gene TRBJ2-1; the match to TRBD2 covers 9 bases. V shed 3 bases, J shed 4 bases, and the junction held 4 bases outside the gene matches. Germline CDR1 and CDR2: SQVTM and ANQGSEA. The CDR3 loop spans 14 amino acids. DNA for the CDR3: TGCAGCGTTGACGCTAGCGGGGCGTACAATGAGCAGTTCTTC. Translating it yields CSVDASGAYNEQFF.

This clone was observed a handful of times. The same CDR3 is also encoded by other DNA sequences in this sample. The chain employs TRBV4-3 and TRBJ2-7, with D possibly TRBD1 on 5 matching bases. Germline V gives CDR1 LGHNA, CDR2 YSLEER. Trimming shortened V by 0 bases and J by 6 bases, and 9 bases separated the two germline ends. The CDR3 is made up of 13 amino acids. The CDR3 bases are TGCGCCAGCAGCCAAGATTTAGGGGTCGAGCAGTACTTC. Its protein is CASSQDLGVEQYF.